This TCR beta chain derives from a study of CD8 T cells in ankylosing spondylitis. Whole-study results and caveats: Disease-linked clones had a CD8+ phenotype and relatively low frequency in peripheral blood. Among TCR beta sequences, a motif of several highly homologous variants appeared characteristic of ankylosing spondylitis blood. Certain motif variants had earlier been reported in reactive arthritis synovial fluid and blood.

A note on this clonotype: Antigen unknown. The junction and the germline gene differ at one end; a read error may be behind it.

Quantitative barcoded 5'-RACE was used to prepare TCR beta libraries. Using its own MiXCR run on the 5' RACE reads, TCRdb lists one record per CDR3 protein. The sample contains about 480,000 distinct CDR3 sequences, approximately 17% of which appear only once. Sequencing used blood, either unsorted or a sorted T cell fraction (not recorded which). This sequence was found in a male donor with ankylosing spondylitis.

This chain's CDR3 is CASSVAGEQETQNF. The CDR3 region has the DNA TGTGCCAGCAGCGTAGCGGGGGAACAAGAGACCCAGAACTTC. This chain uses TRBV9 with TRBJ2-5, with a possible D match to TRBD2 (6 bases). Germline CDR1 reads SGDLS; CDR2 reads YYNGEE. CDR3 length equals 14 residues.